The T cell receptor (beta chain) under discussion was sequenced for a study of response to subunit inactivated influenza vaccine. Broader study findings: Authors suggested each seasonal flu vaccination may recruit only limited numbers of new T cells.

The sample holds a few counts of this clonotype. Its matching antigen is unknown. TCRdb reprocessed the RT-PCR reads via MiXCR and lists one record per CDR3 protein. The sample shows almost 600,000 distinct CDR3 sequences, roughly 15% of them seen only once. The clonotype was recovered from a man aged 50 to 60 who received an inactivated influenza vaccine. The material was PBMCs from blood, obtained 11 to 12 days after vaccination.

CDR3 DNA sequence: TGTGCCAGCAGCTTCAGGTTTAGCGAGCAGTTCTTC. Protein: CASSFRFSEQFF. The chain has TRBV7-2 and TRBJ2-1, with D unresolved. Per germline, CDR1 SGHTA and CDR2 FQGNSA. The V end was cut by 3 bases, the J end by 10 bases, with 10 bases between. The CDR3 has 12 residues.